This T cell receptor beta chain was identified in a study of blood T cell repertoires in COVID-19. Study as a whole: Sites across the United States, Italy and Spain contributed samples from acute and convalescent COVID-19.

The method was immunoSEQ multiplex PCR; TCRdb's version includes in-frame clones alone and lacks a portion of them. The sample carries hundreds of thousands of clones, roughly 90% recorded once. V gave up 4 bases and J gave up 0 bases; unmatched junction bases: 3. CDR3 size: 15 residues. Germline-derived CDR1 and CDR2 are SGHAT and FQNNGV. V gene TRBV11-2 combines with J gene TRBJ1-3; 7 positions match TRBD1. The sequencing sample was made of PBMCs or T cells enriched from blood (not recorded which). This TCR was recovered from a woman aged 40 to 50 with acute COVID-19. The CDR3 reads CASSSGQSSGNTIYF. CDR3 DNA sequence: TGTGCCAGCAGCTCGGGACAGAGCTCTGGAAACACCATATATTTT.